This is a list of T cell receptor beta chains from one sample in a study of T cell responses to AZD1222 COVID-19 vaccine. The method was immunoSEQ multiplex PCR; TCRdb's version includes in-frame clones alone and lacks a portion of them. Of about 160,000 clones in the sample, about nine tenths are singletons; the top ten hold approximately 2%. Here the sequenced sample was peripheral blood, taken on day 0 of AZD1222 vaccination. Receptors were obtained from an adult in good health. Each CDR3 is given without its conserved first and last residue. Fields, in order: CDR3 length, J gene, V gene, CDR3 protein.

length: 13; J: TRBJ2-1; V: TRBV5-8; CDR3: ASSLQGLALDEQF
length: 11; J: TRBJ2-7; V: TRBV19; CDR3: ASTKRGSYEQY
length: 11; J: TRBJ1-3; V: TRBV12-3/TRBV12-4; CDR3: ASSLVGGNTIY
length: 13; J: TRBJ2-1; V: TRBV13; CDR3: ASSLVGTSSNEQF
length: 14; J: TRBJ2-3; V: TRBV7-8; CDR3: ASSPFGAGGTDTQY
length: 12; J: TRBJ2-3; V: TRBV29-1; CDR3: SVVRGREGDTQY
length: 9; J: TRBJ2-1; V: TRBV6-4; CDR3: ASSEPNEQF
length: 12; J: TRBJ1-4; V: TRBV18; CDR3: ASSPDRATEKLF
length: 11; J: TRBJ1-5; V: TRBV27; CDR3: ASSTGDNQPQH
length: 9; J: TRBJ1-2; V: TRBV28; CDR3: ASRADIGYT
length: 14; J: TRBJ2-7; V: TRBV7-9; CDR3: ASSFPGGPSYDEQY